The source of this TCR beta chain is a study of T cells in women clearing cervical HPV infection (dated by TCRdb to 2016 to 2019). About the full investigation: The cases were about 23 women with histologically confirmed HPV16-related CIN3 or worse, and 2 of those women had invasive cancers. The 25 controls were women who cleared a single incident HPV16 infection within 12 months without developing precancer or cancer. Blood from cases was drawn at the visit where the lesion was first identified, while blood from controls was drawn once the infection was no longer detected. Among cases, blood sampling occurred a median of about 150 days after lesion detection, with an interquartile range of roughly 90 to 200 days. Since HLA typing was available for only a few women, HLA type could not be ruled out as a confounder. Nested within Costa Rica's Guanacaste HPV Natural History Study, an exploratory proof-of-principle case-control study compared TCR repertoires across cervical HPV16 outcomes. Cases and controls were matched on year of sample collection and on age within five years. Cases had a median age of around 32 years compared with 38 for controls, and baseline characteristics showed no significant differences between the groups. The parent cohort enrolled 10,049 women aged 18 or older in Guanacaste, Costa Rica, in about 1993 to 1994 and followed the women for approximately seven years. Five blinded duplicates per group were added as quality controls, giving about 60 samples: 50 participants and 10 replicates. The paper's findings and limits, for the study overall: TCR repertoire richness was significantly higher in CIN3+ cases than in controls across sequencing depths, while evenness did not differ. Because of the cross-sectional design, the study could not determine whether the associations came before infection or resulted from infection, and neither effector/memory subsets nor HPV-specific T cells were isolated. TRBV6-7 relative abundance was lower in cases than in controls (about 0.099% versus 0.16%; Bonferroni P = 0.0008). Because T-cell numbers per sample were unknown, differences in richness could reflect varying T-cell content rather than repertoire biology. Random forest classifiers that combined richness and V gene abundances separated cases from controls with an estimated AUC of 0.83.

CDR1 and CDR2 (SGHAT, FQNNGV) derive from the germline V gene. The CDR3 has 15 amino acids, counting the end cysteine and phenylalanine. Sequencing covers 36 bases of the CDR3, shown here with the frame starting at base 1. The trim is 5 bases for V and 5 bases for J, with a gap of 18 bases between the germline ends. Using the immunoSEQ assay, multiplex PCR amplified TCR beta CDR3 regions from an average of around 1.2 ug of genomic DNA per sample. Primer bias was corrected in the assay by using a complete synthetic TCR repertoire to establish an amplification baseline. The amplicons were sequenced using the Illumina platform. The paper's processing steps were these. Sequence errors were corrected by clustering with frequency ratios and a modified nearest-neighbor algorithm, and the sequences were then analyzed in the immunoSEQ Analyzer using IMGT gene definitions. At each rarefaction depth, TCR richness and evenness were averaged across 20 rarefaction repeats, and samples with fewer sequences than that depth were excluded. Wilcoxon rank sum tests with FDR correction were used to compare V, D and J gene relative abundances between the groups. For the blinded duplicates, the intraclass correlation was over 95% for TCR richness and averaged about 75% across 66 gene segments. TCRdb re-hosts the immuneACCESS table, in-frame sequences only. Its copies lack some clones; in the studies checked, an unresolved V gene accounts for under half of them, and the cause for the rest is not known. That table gives V, J and clone size, and the DNA gave D and trimming. The table for this sample records over 25,000 clones. Of the sample, 7.8% falls within the top ten clones.

Every participant had a single incident cervical HPV16 infection, and women with prevalent HPV16 infections were excluded. Cervical HPV DNA was detected with MY09/MY11 PCR, and genotyping was done with dot-blot hybridization. Fifteen mL of heparinized blood were centrifuged, and the buffy coat was split into aliquots, frozen at -30 degrees C, and then kept at -80 degrees C. Genomic DNA was extracted from buffy coat specimens using QIAGEN kits. On this clone: Its antigen is currently not known. The read ends 3 residues shy of where the CDR3 ends; the end is completed using the germline J gene.

The chain is made from TRBV11-2 and TRBJ1-1; the D gene is perhaps TRBD1, on 6 matching bases. The sequence was collected from a woman aged 18 to 75 with a cervical HPV16 infection that either progressed to CIN3+ or cleared (not recorded which). Material: blood buffy coat. The DNA read from the CDR3 is TGTGCCAGCAGCCCGATCAGGGGAGGCTGGACTGAA. This gives the protein CASSPIRGGWTE. Given in full, the CDR3 is CASSPIRGGWTEAFF.